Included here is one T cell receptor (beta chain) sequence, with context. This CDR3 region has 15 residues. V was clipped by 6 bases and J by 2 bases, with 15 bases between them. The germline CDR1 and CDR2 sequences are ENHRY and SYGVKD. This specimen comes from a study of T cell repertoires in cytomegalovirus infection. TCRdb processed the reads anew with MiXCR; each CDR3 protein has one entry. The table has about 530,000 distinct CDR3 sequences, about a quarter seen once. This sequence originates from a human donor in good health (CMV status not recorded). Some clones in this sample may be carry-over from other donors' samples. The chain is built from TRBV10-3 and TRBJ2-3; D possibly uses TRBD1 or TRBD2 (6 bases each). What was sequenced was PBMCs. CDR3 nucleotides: TGTGCCATCAGGGAAGGGGGGAGCTCCACAGATACGCAGTATTTT. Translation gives CAIREGGSSTDTQYF.